The rows below give T cell receptor beta chains drawn from one sample of a study of blood T cell repertoires in COVID-19. Profiled with immunoSEQ multiplex PCR; TCRdb holds only in-frame clones, not every one. The sample has 150,000 to 200,000 clones; approximately 87% are singletons. Material: peripheral blood. The source is a woman in her fifties or sixties with COVID-19, enrolled during active disease. CDR3s include the opening cysteine and the closing phenylalanine or tryptophan. D genes are given only for firm matches. Clone size appears in some rows only: once, few, many, or a class for an expanded clone.

d_gene	v_gene	abundance	j_gene	CDR3aa	CDR3nt
TRBD2	TRBV7-9	-	TRBJ2-1	CASSTSGRSSNEQFF	TGTGCCAGCAGCACAAGCGGGAGGTCCAGCAATGAGCAGTTCTTC
TRBD1	TRBV30	-	TRBJ2-7	CAWRETGGVSYEQYF	TGTGCCTGGAGGGAGACAGGGGGCGTATCCTACGAGCAGTACTTC
TRBD2	TRBV18	-	TRBJ2-1	CASSPRTSGSHNEQFF	TGTGCCAGCTCACCAAGGACTAGCGGGAGCCACAATGAGCAGTTCTTC
TRBD1	TRBV3-1/TRBV3-2	-	TRBJ2-1	CASSQRTGRNEQFF	TGTGCCAGCAGCCAGAGGACAGGGCGCAATGAGCAGTTCTTC
-	TRBV6-5	-	TRBJ2-1	CASSYSMRADYNEQFF	TGTGCCAGCAGTTACTCGATGAGGGCCGATTACAATGAGCAGTTCTTC
-	TRBV25-1	-	TRBJ1-1	CASSAPGINTEAFF	TGTGCCAGCAGTGCCCCCGGGATCAACACTGAAGCTTTCTTT
TRBD1	TRBV11-3	once	TRBJ2-2	CASSSRPGQGMSANTGELFF	TGTGCCAGCAGCTCACGTCCGGGACAGGGAATGAGTGCGAACACCGGGGAGCTGTTTTTT
TRBD1	TRBV11-2	-	TRBJ1-3	CASSLRGIQLSSGNTIYF	TGTGCCAGCAGCCTCAGGGGGATCCAATTAAGCTCTGGAAACACCATATATTTT
TRBD2	TRBV3-1/TRBV3-2	-	TRBJ2-7	CASSQNGLAGGPREQYF	TGTGCCAGCAGCCAGAATGGACTAGCGGGAGGGCCGCGGGAGCAGTACTTC
TRBD2	TRBV7-7	-	TRBJ2-2	CASSLAGSSNTGELFF	TGTGCTAGCAGCTTAGCGGGGTCTAGCAACACCGGGGAGCTGTTTTTT
-	TRBV29-1	-	TRBJ2-5	CSAPCRGLPETQYF	TGCAGCGCCCCCTGCAGGGGACTACCGGAGACCCAGTACTTC
-	TRBV5-4	-	TRBJ2-5	CASSRAGIETQYF	TGTGCCAGCAGCCGGGCGGGGATCGAGACCCAGTACTTC
-	TRBV9	-	TRBJ2-7	CASSVARRGADSEQYF	TGTGCCAGCAGCGTAGCTAGGCGAGGAGCTGATAGCGAGCAGTACTTC
TRBD1	TRBV28	-	TRBJ2-2	CASSFQGVLQTGELFF	TGTGCCAGCAGCTTTCAGGGGGTTCTCCAAACCGGGGAGCTGTTTTTT
-	TRBV27	-	TRBJ2-1	CASSPHPPGHQNYNEQFF	TGTGCCAGCAGTCCTCACCCCCCGGGACACCAAAATTACAATGAGCAGTTCTTC
-	TRBV11-3	-	TRBJ2-1	CASSIDGTGVYNEQFF	TGTGCCAGCAGCATCGACGGGACTGGGGTTTACAATGAGCAGTTCTTC
-	TRBV7-8	-	TRBJ2-3	CASSLPTYRNPDTQYF	TGTGCCAGCAGCTTACCGACTTACAGGAACCCAGATACGCAGTATTTT
-	TRBV2	-	TRBJ1-6	CASLRGTLSSYNSPLHF	TGTGCCAGCCTTAGGGGAACCCTAAGCTCCTATAATTCACCCCTCCACTTT
TRBD1	TRBV7-3	-	TRBJ2-7	CASSSLQGAENYEQYF	TGTGCCAGCAGCTCCCTACAGGGGGCTGAGAACTACGAGCAGTACTTC
-	TRBV5-6	once	TRBJ1-5	CASSLIHDQPQHF	TGTGCCAGCAGCTTGATTCATGATCAGCCCCAGCATTTT
-	TRBV7-8	-	TRBJ2-4	CASSLEPGSGAKNIQYF	TGTGCCAGCAGCTTAGAGCCAGGCTCGGGGGCCAAAAACATTCAGTACTTC
TRBD1	TRBV6-5	-	TRBJ2-1	CASIQTGSNEQFF	TGTGCCAGCATCCAGACAGGGAGTAATGAGCAGTTCTTC
-	TRBV19	-	TRBJ1-5	CASSPFGQPQHF	TGTGCCAGCTCCCCCTTCGGTCAGCCCCAGCATTTT
-	TRBV7-9	-	TRBJ2-7	CASQAGFGNEQYF	TGTGCCAGCCAGGCCGGCTTCGGGAACGAGCAGTACTTC
-	TRBV12-3/TRBV12-4	-	TRBJ2-7	CASSPQAYEQYF	TGTGCCAGCAGTCCCCAGGCCTACGAGCAGTACTTC
-	TRBV30	-	TRBJ1-1	CAWSGRGGLDTEAFF	TGTGCCTGGAGTGGAAGGGGGGGGTTAGACACTGAAGCTTTCTTT
TRBD2	TRBV10-3	-	TRBJ2-1	CASKTGGSSGGYNEQFF	TGTGCCTCGAAAACGGGCGGGAGTAGCGGGGGGTACAATGAGCAGTTCTTC
-	TRBV9	-	TRBJ1-5	CASSVGMGANQPQHF	TGTGCCAGCAGCGTAGGGATGGGGGCCAATCAGCCCCAGCATTTT
-	TRBV6-5	-	TRBJ1-2	CASSYSTGARYGYTF	TGTGCCAGCAGTTACTCGACTGGGGCCCGCTATGGCTACACCTTC
-	TRBV11-2	-	TRBJ2-7	CASSSSQVSNSYEQYF	TGTGCCAGCAGCTCTTCACAGGTGTCGAACTCCTACGAGCAGTACTTC
-	TRBV28	-	TRBJ1-1	CASSAPTTGNTEAFF	TGTGCCAGCAGTGCCCCCACCACAGGGAACACTGAAGCTTTCTTT
TRBD1	TRBV27	-	TRBJ1-2	CASSPRQGNYGYTF	TGTGCCAGCAGTCCCAGACAGGGGAACTATGGCTACACCTTC
TRBD1	TRBV6-5	-	TRBJ2-3	CASRGQGMRNTQYF	TGTGCCAGCAGGGGACAGGGGATGAGAAATACGCAGTATTTT
TRBD1	TRBV6-4	-	TRBJ1-2	CASSGTGTGIGYTF	TGTGCCAGCAGTGGAACCGGGACAGGGATTGGCTACACCTTC
-	TRBV5-6	-	TRBJ1-4	CASSLYGWSNEKLFF	TGTGCCAGCAGCTTGTACGGTTGGTCTAATGAAAAACTGTTTTTT
-	TRBV9	-	TRBJ1-3	CASSLSGVSGNTIYF	TGTGCCAGCAGCCTGTCAGGCGTCTCTGGAAACACCATATATTTT
TRBD1	TRBV4-3	-	TRBJ1-5	CASSQDYRGFLSNQPQHF	TGCGCCAGCAGCCAAGATTACAGGGGATTTCTAAGCAATCAGCCCCAGCATTTT
-	TRBV12-3/TRBV12-4	-	TRBJ2-1	CASSLGLYNEQFF	TGTGCCAGCAGTTTAGGACTCTACAATGAGCAGTTCTTC
-	TRBV27	few	TRBJ2-7	CASSSIDRSYEQYF	TGTGCCAGCAGTTCTATAGACAGGTCCTACGAGCAGTACTTC
-	TRBV5-1	-	TRBJ1-5	CASSLVPGDDQPQHF	TGCGCCAGCAGCTTGGTCCCAGGGGATGATCAGCCCCAGCATTTT
-	TRBV3-1/TRBV3-2	few	TRBJ2-7	CASSQLSSYEQYF	TGTGCCAGCAGCCAACTCTCCTCCTACGAGCAGTACTTC